These 8 T cell receptor beta chains were all obtained from the same sample, sequenced in a study of a mutant IDH1 vaccine in newly diagnosed glioma. Using immunoSEQ multiplex PCR, the repertoire was profiled, and TCRdb retains in-frame clones only, with some absent. The sample carries about 86,000 clones, approximately 85% recorded once. Stated time point: week 23, last vaccination. Vaccination used 300 ug of mutant IDH1 20-mer peptide per dose, with topical imiquimod. Their cognate antigens are unknown. The specimen was PBMCs, collected from a glioma patient whose treatment included an IDH1 peptide vaccine. Receptors originate from a man aged 30 to 45 with glioma. Some clones in this sample may be carry-over from other donors' samples.

The gene calls are TRBV27 and TRBJ1-2; D is ambiguous. With 3 bases removed from V and 8 bases from J, the gap between germline ends came to 13 bases. The CDR3 contains 13 residues. The V gene's germline CDR1 is MNHEY and CDR2 SMNVEV (reference sequence). CDR3: CASSLIEGYGYTF. DNA of the CDR3: TGTGCCAGCAGTTTGATAGAGGGATACGGCTACACCTTC.

J is TRBJ1-1 and V is TRBV9; D is possibly TRBD1 (5 bases). The CDR3 has 15 amino acids. Germline lookup yields CDR1 SGDLS and CDR2 YYNGEE. Trimming took 4 bases from V and 0 from J, leaving 13 bases between them. Written as DNA, the CDR3 is TGTGCCAGCAGCCCCCGACAGAAAATGAACACTGAAGCTTTCTTT. This codes for CASSPRQKMNTEAFF.

V gene TRBV7-8 combines with J gene TRBJ2-7; TRBD2 matches at 14 bases. J gave up 5 bases and V 6 bases, and 6 bases lay outside the gene matches. CDR1 SGHVS and CDR2 FQNEAQ come from the germline V gene. This CDR3 is built from 15 residues. The CDR3 DNA sequence: TGTGCCAGCAGTAAGACTAGCGGGAGGGTCCACGAGCAGTACTTC. The encoded protein is CASSKTSGRVHEQYF.

This clone was seen just once. This CDR3 is also generated by other DNA sequences in the sample. The CDR3 sequence is CASSLGGYSYEQYF. The CDR3 DNA is TGTGCCAGCAGCTTGGGGGGGTACTCCTACGAGCAGTACTTC. This chain joins TRBV5-8 and TRBJ2-7; D tentatively fits TRBD1 or TRBD2 (5 bases each). The CDR3 has 14 residues. Looked up from germline, CDR1 is SGHTS and CDR2 is YDEGEE. V dropped 0 bases and J dropped 0 bases, with 7 bases sitting between them.

This chain uses TRBV27 with TRBJ1-1; D may be TRBD1 (5 bases). Germline assignment: CDR1 MNHEY and CDR2 SMNVEV (reference sequence). This CDR3 comprises 14 residues. Trimming removed 5 bases from V and 5 bases from J, with 15 bases in between. Here the CDR3 reads CASSPSPGRTEAFF. DNA for the CDR3: TGTGCCAGCAGTCCGTCCCCAGGGAGAACTGAAGCTTTCTTT.

V gene TRBV7-3 combines with J gene TRBJ2-2; possible D gene TRBD2, 6 bases. The germline CDR1 and CDR2 sequences are SGHTA and FQGTGA. Trimming took 1 base from V and 4 from J, leaving 13 bases between them. This CDR3 contains 16 residues. The CDR3 loop reads CASSLRQGGGTGELFF. The CDR3 DNA reads TGTGCCAGCAGCTTAAGGCAGGGAGGAGGCACCGGGGAGCTGTTTTTT.

The CDR3 region is CATSLYRDTTQQEQYF. The CDR3 DNA reads as TGTGCCACCAGCCTTTACCGGGACACAACGCAACAGGAGCAGTACTTC. The chain has TRBV15 and TRBJ2-7; TRBD1 might be the D (6 bases). The ends were cut back, 5 bases at V and 7 bases at J, with 24 bases in the middle. The CDR3 runs to 16 residues. The V gene's germline CDR1 is LNHNV and CDR2 YYDKDF (reference sequence).

The rearrangement links TRBV7-9 to TRBJ2-3; D is uncertain. V was trimmed by 6 bases and J by 1 base, leaving 14 bases between them. The CDR3 has 15 amino acids. Per the germline V gene, CDR1 is SEHNR and CDR2 is FQNEAQ (reference sequence). The CDR3 DNA reads as TGTGCCAGCAGTTTTGGGCCCTTGGGCACAGATACGCAGTATTTT. Its translation is CASSFGPLGTDTQYF.